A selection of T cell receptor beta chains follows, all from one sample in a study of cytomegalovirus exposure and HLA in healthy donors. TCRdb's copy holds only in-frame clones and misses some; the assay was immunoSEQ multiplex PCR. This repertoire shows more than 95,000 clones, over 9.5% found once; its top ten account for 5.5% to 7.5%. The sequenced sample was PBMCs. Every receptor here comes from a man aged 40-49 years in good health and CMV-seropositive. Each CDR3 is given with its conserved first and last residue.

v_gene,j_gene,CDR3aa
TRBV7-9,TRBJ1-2,CASPSDRGYGYTF
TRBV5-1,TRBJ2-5,CASSTGLAGGETQYF
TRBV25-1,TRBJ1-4,CASSGPQQGANEKLFF
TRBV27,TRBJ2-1,CASSLTSGNHNEQFF
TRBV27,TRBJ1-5,CASSLDTYQPQHF
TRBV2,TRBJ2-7,CASRGTSGRAYEQYF
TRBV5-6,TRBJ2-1,CASSLLTAYNEQFF
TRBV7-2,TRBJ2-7,CASSTRQGPPYEQYF
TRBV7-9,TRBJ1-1,CASSLRQSLTEAFF
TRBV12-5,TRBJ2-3,CASATSAFTDTQYF
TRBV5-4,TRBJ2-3,CASSWGTSGQLDTQYF
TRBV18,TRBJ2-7,CASSPRGDDITQQYF
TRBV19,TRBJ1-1,CASSLLQNTEAFF
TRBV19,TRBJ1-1,CASSYRGLNTEAFF
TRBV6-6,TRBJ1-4,CASSHTGPANEKLFF
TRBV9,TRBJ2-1,CASSVLAGGPSEQFF
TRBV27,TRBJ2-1,CASSHHNEQFF
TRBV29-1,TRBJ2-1,CSVNRGGEQFF
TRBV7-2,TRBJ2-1,CASSPGTSGIHEQFF
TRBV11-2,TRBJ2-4,CASSSRPEASGTRNIQYF
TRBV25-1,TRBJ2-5,CASSVLASGNGGTQYF
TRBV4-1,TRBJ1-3,CASSQDRFSGNTIYF
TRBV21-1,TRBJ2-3,CASSIADRERSDTQYF